The 14 T cell receptor beta chains presented below share a single source sample, sequenced in a study of response to subunit inactivated influenza vaccine. MiXCR was run by TCRdb on the RT-PCR reads, yielding one entry per CDR3 protein. The sample contains about 570,000 distinct CDR3 sequences, 10% to 12% of which appear only once. These data were also filed under a second study, of T cells expressing NK-cell markers. That report adds: TCR beta cDNA was made by 5'RACE template switching with UMIs.

Material: PBMCs from blood, obtained on the day of vaccination. The receptors originated from a man aged 45 to 65 who received an inactivated influenza vaccine.

There are a few counts of this clonotype. This chain connects TRBV12-3 or TRBV12-4 to TRBJ1-2; D is undetermined. CDR3 length: 13 residues. Trimming left V 2 bases short and J 1 base short, with 5 bases between. The CDR3, as DNA: TGTGCCAGCAGTTTACACAATAACTATGGCTACACCTTC. Translation gives CASSLHNNYGYTF.

This clonotype has only a few counts. This chain connects TRBV5-1 to TRBJ2-7; 7 bases are a match to TRBD1. Trimming removed 4 bases from V and 0 bases from J; junction bases left unmatched: 7. Per the germline V gene, CDR1 is SGHRS and CDR2 is YFSETQ. The length of the CDR3 is 15 residues. CDR3 sequence reads: CASSKLDRHSYEQYF. CDR3 in DNA: TGCGCCAGCAGCAAGTTGGACAGGCACTCCTACGAGCAGTACTTC. The full variable domain, rest sourced from reference TRBV5-1 and TRBJ2-7, is KAGVTQTPRYLIKTRGQQVTLSCSPISGHRSVSWYQQTPGQGLQFLFEYFSETQRNKGNFPGRFSGRQFSNSRSEMNVSTLELGDSALYLCASSKLDRHSYEQYFGPGTRLTVT.

The chain couples TRBV5-1 to TRBJ2-3; D gene unclear. The CDR3 extends over 14 amino acids. Trimming stripped 4 bases from V and 4 bases from J, with 13 bases between. CDR1 and CDR2 (germline): SGHRS, YFSETQ. In DNA, the CDR3 is TGCGCCAGCAGCCTTAAGTCCGGATCAGATACGCAGTATTTT. Protein product: CASSLKSGSDTQYF.

This clonotype was picked up many times. The chain carries TRBV3-1 and TRBJ2-3; TRBD1 agrees at 10 bases. V was pared by 5 bases and J by 4 bases, with 0 bases of the junction left unmatched. Germline CDR1 and CDR2: LGHDT and YNNKEL (reference sequence). The CDR3 is 13 amino acids. The CDR3 sequence: CASSGTGADTQYF. In DNA, the CDR3 is TGTGCCAGCAGCGGGACAGGGGCAGATACGCAGTATTTT.

This clonotype has a handful of counts. V is TRBV7-2 and J is TRBJ2-2, with 8 nucleotides matching TRBD1. The V gene end was trimmed by 5 bases and the J gene end by 2 bases; junction bases not matched to a gene: 7. The length of the CDR3 is 16 residues. From germline, CDR1 is SGHTA and CDR2 FQGNSA. CDR3 sequence (DNA): TGTGCCAGCAGCATAAGGACAGGGACCAACACCGGGGAGCTGTTTTTT. Amino acid sequence: CASSIRTGTNTGELFF.

CDR3 coding DNA: TGCGCCAGCAGCTCCGCGGGAAGCTCCTACGAGCAGTACTTC. Translation: CASSSAGSSYEQYF. The genes are TRBV5-1 and TRBJ2-7, with a tentative D call TRBD2 (6 bases). V lost 3 bases and J 0 bases, leaving 10 bases between the germline ends. Germline-derived CDR1 and CDR2 are SGHRS and YFSETQ. The CDR3 extends over 14 amino acids.

The chain couples TRBV28 to TRBJ2-7; D is uncertain. V gave up 10 bases and J gave up 1 base, with 8 bases separating them. The CDR3 contains 11 residues. Germline V lookup: CDR1 MDHEN, CDR2 SYDVKM. CDR3 nucleotide sequence: TGTGCCACCAAGAATTCCTACGAGCAGTACTTC. Encoded protein: CATKNSYEQYF.

V and J are TRBV11-1 and TRBJ2-7; D gene unclear. Trimming stripped 3 bases from V and 3 bases from J, with 9 bases between. CDR3 length equals 13 residues. Germline V CDR1 and CDR2: SGHAT, FQDESV (reference sequence). CDR3 loop: CASSLAEFYEQYF. Here the CDR3 DNA reads TGTGCCAGCAGCTTGGCGGAGTTCTACGAGCAGTACTTC. The whole variable domain, remainder taken from reference TRBV11-1 and TRBJ2-7, is EAEVAQSPRYKITEKSQAVAFWCDPISGHATLYWYRQILGQGPELLVQFQDESVVDDSQLPKDRFSAERLKGVDSTLKIQPAELGDSAMYLCASSLAEFYEQYFGPGTRLTVT.

This clonotype occurred a few times. The chain uses TRBV20-1 and TRBJ2-2, with D unresolved. The germline gives CDR1 DFQATT, CDR2 SNEGSKA (reference sequence). This CDR3 comprises 13 residues. The germline V and J ends were trimmed by 3 bases and 3 bases, with 8 bases remaining between them. The CDR3 region has the DNA TGCAGTGCTAGTGGCTTATACACCGGGGAGCTGTTTTTT. Its protein is CSASGLYTGELFF.

The chain links TRBV7-2 to TRBJ2-2; D is ambiguous. Looked up from germline, CDR1 is SGHTA and CDR2 is FQGNSA. V was shortened by 1 base and J by 8 bases, with 8 bases between the two germline ends. This CDR3 is built from 13 residues. The CDR3: CASSLVVQGELFF. The CDR3 DNA follows: TGTGCCAGCAGCTTAGTTGTGCAGGGGGAGCTGTTTTTT.

This clonotype has only a few counts. The chain combines TRBV19 with TRBJ2-3; D remains ambiguous. CDR3 length: 12 residues. Germline CDR1 LNHDA, CDR2 SQIVND (reference sequence). Deletions cut 4 bases from V and 3 bases from J, with 5 bases between. In DNA form, the CDR3 reads TGTGCCAGTAGTACCCAGACAGATACGCAGTATTTT. This codes for CASSTQTDTQYF.

This rearrangement joins TRBV6-2 or TRBV6-3 to TRBJ2-7, with a tentative D call TRBD1 (5 bases). CDR3 length: 15 residues. V lost 3 bases to trimming and J lost 3 bases, with 15 bases between them. The germline gives CDR1 MNHEY, CDR2 SVGEGT. CDR3 in amino acids: CASSYIWTRNYEQYF. For the CDR3, the DNA is TGTGCCAGCAGTTATATTTGGACAAGGAACTACGAGCAGTACTTC.

The chain joins TRBV5-1 to TRBJ2-7, with TRBD1 matching over 10 bases. Germline V gene sequence: CDR1 SGHRS, CDR2 YFSETQ. J lost 6 bases, V lost 3 bases, and 9 bases had no gene match. CDR3 length equals 15 residues. CDR3 loop: CASSSDRGDRLEQYF. CDR3 sequence (DNA): TGCGCCAGCAGCTCGGACAGGGGGGACCGCCTCGAGCAGTACTTC.

This clonotype was detected many times. V gene TRBV25-1 combines with J gene TRBJ1-2; D is perhaps TRBD1 (5 bases). Germline V gene sequence: CDR1 MGHDK, CDR2 SYGVNS. The V end lost 1 base, the J end lost 2 bases, and 8 bases lay between the germline ends. This CDR3 has 14 residues. CDR3 amino acids: CASSELGRNYGYTF. The CDR3 region has the DNA TGTGCCAGCAGTGAATTGGGACGGAACTATGGCTACACCTTC.